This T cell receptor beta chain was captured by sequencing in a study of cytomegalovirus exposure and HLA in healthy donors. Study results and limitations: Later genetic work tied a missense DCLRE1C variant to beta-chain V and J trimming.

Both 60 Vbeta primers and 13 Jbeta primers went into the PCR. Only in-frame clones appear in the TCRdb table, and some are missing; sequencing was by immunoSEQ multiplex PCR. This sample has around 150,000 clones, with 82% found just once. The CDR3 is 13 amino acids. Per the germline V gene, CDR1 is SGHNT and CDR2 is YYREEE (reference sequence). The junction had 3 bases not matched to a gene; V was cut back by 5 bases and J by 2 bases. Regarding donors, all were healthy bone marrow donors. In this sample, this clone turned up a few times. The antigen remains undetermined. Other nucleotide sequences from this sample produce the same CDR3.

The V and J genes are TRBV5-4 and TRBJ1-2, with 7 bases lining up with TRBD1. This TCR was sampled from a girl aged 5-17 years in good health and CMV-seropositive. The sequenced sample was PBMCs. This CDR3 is CASSPDRNYGYTF. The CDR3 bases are TGTGCCAGCAGTCCGGACAGGAACTATGGCTACACCTTC.